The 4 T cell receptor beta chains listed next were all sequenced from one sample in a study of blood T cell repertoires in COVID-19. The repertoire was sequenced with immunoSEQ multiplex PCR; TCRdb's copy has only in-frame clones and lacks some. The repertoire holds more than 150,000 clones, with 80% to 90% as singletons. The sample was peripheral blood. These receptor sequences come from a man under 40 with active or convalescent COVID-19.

CDR3 bases: TGTGCCAGCAGTTACCAAGAACCGGGATTCGGGGGCTACACCTTC. Its translation is CASSYQEPGFGGYTF. This chain joins TRBV6-5 and TRBJ1-2; D is unresolved. The V gene lost 2 bases and the J gene lost 8 bases, with 18 bases spanning the gap. This CDR3 comprises 15 residues. Per germline, CDR1 MNHEY and CDR2 SVGAGI.

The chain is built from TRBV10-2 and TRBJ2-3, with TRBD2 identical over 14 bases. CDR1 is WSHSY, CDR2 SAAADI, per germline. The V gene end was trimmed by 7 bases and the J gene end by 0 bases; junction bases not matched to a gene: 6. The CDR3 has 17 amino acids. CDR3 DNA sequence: TGCGCCAGCAAAGGACTAGCGGGGGGTTCTAGCACAGATACGCAGTATTTT. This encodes CASKGLAGGSSTDTQYF.

The CDR3 spells CASSEGLGVQPQHF. Here the CDR3 DNA reads TGTGCCAGCAGTGAAGGGTTAGGAGTTCAGCCCCAGCATTTT. The chain recombines TRBV2 with TRBJ1-5; D gene unclear. Per germline, CDR1 SNHLY and CDR2 FYNNEI. V was shortened by 1 base and J by 6 bases, with 10 bases between the two germline ends. CDR3 length: 14 residues.

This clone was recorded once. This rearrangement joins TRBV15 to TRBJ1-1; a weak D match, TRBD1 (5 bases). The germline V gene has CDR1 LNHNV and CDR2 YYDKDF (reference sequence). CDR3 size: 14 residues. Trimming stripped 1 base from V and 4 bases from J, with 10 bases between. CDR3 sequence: CATSRGQGGTEAFF. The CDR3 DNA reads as TGTGCCACCAGCAGAGGGCAGGGAGGCACTGAAGCTTTCTTT.